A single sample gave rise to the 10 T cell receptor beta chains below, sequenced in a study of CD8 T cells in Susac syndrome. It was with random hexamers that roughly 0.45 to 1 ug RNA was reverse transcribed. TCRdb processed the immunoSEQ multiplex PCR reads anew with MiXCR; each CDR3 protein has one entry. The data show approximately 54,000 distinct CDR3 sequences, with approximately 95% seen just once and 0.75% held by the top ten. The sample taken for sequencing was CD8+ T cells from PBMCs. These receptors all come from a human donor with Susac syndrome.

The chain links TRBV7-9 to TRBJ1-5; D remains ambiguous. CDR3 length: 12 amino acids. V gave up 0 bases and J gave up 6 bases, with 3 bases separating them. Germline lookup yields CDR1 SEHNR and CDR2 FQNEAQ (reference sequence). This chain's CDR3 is CASSLASQPQHF. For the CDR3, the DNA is TGTGCCAGCAGCTTAGCGAGTCAGCCCCAGCATTTT.

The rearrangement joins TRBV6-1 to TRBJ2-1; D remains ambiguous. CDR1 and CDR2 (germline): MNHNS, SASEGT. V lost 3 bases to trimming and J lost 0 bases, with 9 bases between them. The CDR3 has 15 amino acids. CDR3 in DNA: TGTGCCAGCAGTGAGGTCCTGAGCTCCTACAATGAGCAGTTCTTC. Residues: CASSEVLSSYNEQFF.

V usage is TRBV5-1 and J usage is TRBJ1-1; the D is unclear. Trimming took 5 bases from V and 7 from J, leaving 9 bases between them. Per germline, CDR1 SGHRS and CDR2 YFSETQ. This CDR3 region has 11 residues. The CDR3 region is CASRMGVEAFF. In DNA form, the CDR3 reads TGCGCCAGCAGGATGGGAGTTGAAGCTTTCTTT. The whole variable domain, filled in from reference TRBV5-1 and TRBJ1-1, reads KAGVTQTPRYLIKTRGQQVTLSCSPISGHRSVSWYQQTPGQGLQFLFEYFSETQRNKGNFPGRFSGRQFSNSRSEMNVSTLELGDSALYLCASRMGVEAFFGQGTRLTVV.

DNA of the CDR3: TGCAGTGCTAGAGAGTACAGGGCTGGAGCTAGGGGCTACACCTTC. Its translation is CSAREYRAGARGYTF. The rearrangement joins TRBV20-1 to TRBJ1-2, with a weak D call TRBD1 (6 bases). The germline V gene has CDR1 DFQATT and CDR2 SNEGSKA (reference sequence). V lost 0 bases and J 8 bases, leaving 19 bases between the germline ends. The CDR3 loop spans 15 amino acids.

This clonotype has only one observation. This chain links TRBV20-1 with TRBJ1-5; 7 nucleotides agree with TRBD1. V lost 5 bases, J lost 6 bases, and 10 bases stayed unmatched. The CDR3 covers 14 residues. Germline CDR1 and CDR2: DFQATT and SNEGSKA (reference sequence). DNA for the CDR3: TGCAGTGCTTTGTCGACAGGGCAAGGTCAGCCCCAGCATTTT. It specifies CSALSTGQGQPQHF.

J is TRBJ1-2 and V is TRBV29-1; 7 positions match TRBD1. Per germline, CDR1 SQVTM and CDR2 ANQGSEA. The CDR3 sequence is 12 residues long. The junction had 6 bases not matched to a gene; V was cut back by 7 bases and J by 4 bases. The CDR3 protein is CSAPGQIYGYTF. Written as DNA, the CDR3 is TGCAGCGCTCCGGGACAGATCTATGGCTACACCTTC.

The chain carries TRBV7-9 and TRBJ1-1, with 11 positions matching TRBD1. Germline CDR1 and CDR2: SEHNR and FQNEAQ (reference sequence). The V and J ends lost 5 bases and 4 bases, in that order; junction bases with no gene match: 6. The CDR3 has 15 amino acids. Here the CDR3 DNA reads TGTGCCAGCAGCGGGACCGGGACAGGGGGCACTGAAGCTTTCTTT. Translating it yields CASSGTGTGGTEAFF.

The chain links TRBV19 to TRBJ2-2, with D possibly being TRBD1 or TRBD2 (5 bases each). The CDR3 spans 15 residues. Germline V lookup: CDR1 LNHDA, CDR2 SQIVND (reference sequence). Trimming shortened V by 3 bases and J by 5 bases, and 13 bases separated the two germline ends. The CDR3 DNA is TGTGCCAGTAGTATTACCGCCTGGGGGACCGGGGAGCTGTTTTTT. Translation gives CASSITAWGTGELFF.

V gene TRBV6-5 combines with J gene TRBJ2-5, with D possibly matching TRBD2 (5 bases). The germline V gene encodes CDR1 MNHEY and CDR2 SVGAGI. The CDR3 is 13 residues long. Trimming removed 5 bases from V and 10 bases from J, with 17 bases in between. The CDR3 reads CASSLSASVDQYF. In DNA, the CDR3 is TGTGCCAGCAGTCTTAGCGCCTCCGTAGACCAGTACTTC.

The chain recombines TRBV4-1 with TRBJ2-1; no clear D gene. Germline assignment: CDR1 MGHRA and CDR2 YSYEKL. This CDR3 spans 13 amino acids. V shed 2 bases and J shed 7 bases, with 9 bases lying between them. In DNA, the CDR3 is TGCGCCAGCAGCCAATATCTCCGGAATGAGCAGTTCTTC. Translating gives CASSQYLRNEQFF.